What follows are 15 T cell receptor beta chains derived from one specimen sequenced in a study of blood T cell repertoires in COVID-19 (dated by TCRdb to about 2020). The library was made by the immunoSEQ multiplex PCR assay. TCRdb took over this immuneACCESS table, retaining in-frame rearrangements with V and J assigned. Such tables are incomplete; in checked studies, under half of the missing clones stem from an unresolved V gene, and the remainder is unexplained. In this sample the table shows 470,000 or so clones, over 75% of which occur a single time. The ten largest clones capture under 4% of the sample. Sequencing was done on a sample of peripheral blood. Source of these receptors: a human donor in a cohort sampled during active COVID-19.

The chain is built from TRBV7-2 and TRBJ2-3, with 13 bases lining up with TRBD2. The CDR3 contains 15 residues. Trimming at V came to 4 bases and at J to 8 bases, leaving 6 bases not matched to a gene. Germline V gene lookup returns CDR1 SGHTA and CDR2 FQGNSA. The CDR3 is CASSSGLAGVGTQYF. The CDR3 coding sequence is TGTGCCAGCAGCTCCGGACTAGCGGGAGTGGGTACGCAGTATTTT.

The V call is TRBV5-1, the J call TRBJ2-5, with D perhaps TRBD2 (5 bases). This CDR3 has 14 residues. Germline-derived CDR1 and CDR2 are SGHRS and YFSETQ. The V end was cut by 1 base, the J end by 2 bases, with 9 bases between. CDR3 DNA sequence: TGCGCCAGCAGCTTGTATCAGCGGCAAGAGACCCAGTACTTC. It encodes CASSLYQRQETQYF.

This clone is a singleton in its sample. This sequence joins TRBV2 and TRBJ2-1; 7 nucleotides match TRBD2. The CDR3 is 16 amino acids. Germline V gene sequence: CDR1 SNHLY, CDR2 FYNNEI. The junction had 5 bases not matched to a gene; V was cut back by 1 base and J by 2 bases. The CDR3 bases are TGTGCCAGCAGTGAAGTCCCTAGCGGAGCCTACAATGAGCAGTTCTTC. Its protein product is CASSEVPSGAYNEQFF.

V and J are TRBV7-3 and TRBJ2-4, with TRBD2 matching over 7 bases. The CDR3 length is 19 residues. Trimming cost V 2 bases and J 6 bases; bases outside gene matches: 19. In germline, CDR1 is SGHTA, CDR2 FQGTGA. This chain's CDR3 is CASSLAPASQEGRGNIQYF. In DNA form, the CDR3 reads TGTGCCAGCAGCTTAGCCCCAGCAAGCCAGGAGGGGAGGGGAAACATTCAGTACTTC.

CDR3 loop: CASSLTATSGSDTQYF. DNA for the CDR3: TGTGCCAGCAGCTTAACCGCCACTAGCGGGAGTGATACGCAGTATTTT. The chain is built from TRBV7-3 and TRBJ2-3; 11 positions match TRBD2. CDR1 SGHTA and CDR2 FQGTGA come from the germline V gene. The CDR3 has 16 amino acids. The trim removed 0 bases at V and 6 bases at J, leaving 5 bases unmatched.

The V call is TRBV6-2 or TRBV6-3, the J call TRBJ1-1, with a tentative D call TRBD1 (5 bases). The germline gives CDR1 MNHEY, CDR2 SVGEGT. The CDR3 runs 14 residues. Trimming removed 2 bases from V and 2 bases from J, with 9 bases in between. CDR3: CASSYLRANTEAFF. CDR3 DNA sequence: TGTGCCAGCAGTTACCTCAGGGCTAACACTGAAGCTTTCTTT.

The table lists this clone with many counts. The rearrangement joins TRBV19 to TRBJ2-3; 8 nucleotides match TRBD1. J gave up 2 bases and V 5 bases, and 9 bases lay outside the gene matches. Germline V gene sequence: CDR1 LNHDA, CDR2 SQIVND (reference sequence). The CDR3 consists of 16 residues. The CDR3 sequence is CASSPRTTGDTDTQYF. As DNA, the CDR3 is TGTGCCAGTAGTCCTAGAACGACAGGGGACACAGATACGCAGTATTTT.

CDR3: CASRFTGGQGGSPLHF. For the CDR3, the DNA is TGTGCCAGCAGATTCACCGGGGGACAGGGTGGATCACCCCTCCACTTT. V and J are TRBV27 and TRBJ1-6; 9 bases are a match to TRBD1. After removal of 6 bases from V and 10 bases from J, the junction contained 13 bases not matched to a gene. CDR3 length: 16 residues. Germline V gives CDR1 MNHEY, CDR2 SMNVEV (reference sequence).

This sequence joins TRBV14 and TRBJ2-7; 9 bases agree with TRBD1. Germline V gene data show CDR1 as SGHDN and CDR2 as FVKESK. Trimming at V came to 5 bases and at J to 2 bases, leaving 4 bases not matched to a gene. The CDR3 is 14 amino acids. The CDR3: CASSSRTGAYEQYF. The CDR3, as DNA: TGTGCCAGCAGCTCACGGACAGGGGCCTACGAGCAGTACTTC.

V and J are TRBV7-8 and TRBJ2-1; 8 bases agree with TRBD1. The CDR3 contains 15 residues. J was trimmed by 5 bases and V by 1 base; bases with no gene match: 4. The germline V gene encodes CDR1 SGHVS and CDR2 FQNEAQ. CDR3 bases: TGTGCCAGCAGCTTAGGGACAGGGAATGACAATGAGCAGTTCTTC. It codes for CASSLGTGNDNEQFF.

The chain uses TRBV3-1 (or the pseudogene TRBV3-2) and TRBJ1-2; D remains ambiguous. The ends were cut back, 0 bases at V and 7 bases at J, with 12 bases in the middle. The germline V gene encodes CDR1 LGHDT and CDR2 YNNKEL (reference sequence). The CDR3 covers 14 residues. The CDR3: CASSQEKRLSGYTF. The CDR3 DNA sequence: TGTGCCAGCAGCCAAGAGAAGAGACTCTCTGGCTACACCTTC.

The chain is built from TRBV11-2 and TRBJ2-3; 13 positions agree with TRBD2. This CDR3 contains 15 residues. CDR1 is SGHAT and CDR2 is FQNNGV in the germline V gene. With 4 bases clipped from V and 4 bases from J, the junction kept 2 bases outside the gene matches. This CDR3 is CASSSTSGRADTQYF. As DNA, the CDR3 is TGTGCCAGCAGCTCCACTAGCGGGAGGGCAGATACGCAGTATTTT.

The table lists this clone with a count of one. This sequence joins TRBV5-6 and TRBJ2-1, with TRBD2 identical over 13 bases. This CDR3 is built from 17 residues. With V trimmed by 0 bases and J by 1 base, 1 base remained unmatched. Germline V CDR1 and CDR2: SGHDT, YYEEEE. Here the CDR3 DNA reads TGTGCCAGCAGCTTGGTGACTAGCGGGAGGTCCTACAATGAGCAGTTCTTC. This gives the protein CASSLVTSGRSYNEQFF.

The chain couples TRBV6-4 to TRBJ2-7; tentatively, D is TRBD2 (5 bases). V lost 11 bases and J 3 bases, leaving 8 bases between the germline ends. Germline assignment: CDR1 MRHNA and CDR2 SNTAGT. The CDR3 runs 10 residues. The CDR3 reads CAGENYEQYF. In DNA, the CDR3 is TGTGCCGGGGAGAACTACGAGCAGTACTTC.

The rearrangement uses TRBV7-2 and TRBJ2-7; 14 bases are shared with TRBD2. Per the germline V gene, CDR1 is SGHTA and CDR2 is FQGNSA. CDR3 size: 15 residues. With 5 bases clipped from V and 7 bases from J, the junction kept 7 bases outside the gene matches. Here the CDR3 reads CASSQLTSGRDEQYF. DNA for the CDR3: TGTGCCAGCAGCCAGCTGACTAGCGGGAGGGATGAGCAGTACTTC.